These 21 T cell receptor beta chains originate from one sample sequenced in a study of T cell repertoires in cytomegalovirus infection. TCRdb re-analysed the reads in MiXCR, keeping a single row per CDR3 protein. This table has 110,000 or so distinct CDR3 sequences, under 35% appearing once. Their target antigens are unknown. The sequenced sample was CD8+ T cells from cultured PBMCs, obtained from culture after CMV antigen stimulation. The receptor set was obtained from a human donor in good health (CMV status not recorded). Some clones in this sample may be carry-over from other donors' samples.

This clonotype was counted at least ten times. V is TRBV7-9 and J is TRBJ2-1; tentatively, D is TRBD2 (5 bases). There are 15 residues in the CDR3. CDR1 and CDR2 (germline): SEHNR, FQNEAQ (reference sequence). V was pared by 5 bases and J by 2 bases, with 13 bases between. This CDR3 is CASSPWRVTYNEQFF. The CDR3 bases are TGTGCCAGCAGCCCTTGGCGGGTAACCTACAATGAGCAGTTCTTC.

V usage is TRBV2 and J usage is TRBJ2-1; TRBD2 aligns across 15 bases. Per germline, CDR1 SNHLY and CDR2 FYNNEI. After removal of 5 bases from V and 1 base from J, the junction contained 9 bases not matched to a gene. The CDR3 spans 19 residues. CDR3 nucleotide sequence: TGTGCCAGCAGTCCTGGGACTAGCGGGGGGTTTTTGTCCTACAATGAGCAGTTCTTC. The encoded protein is CASSPGTSGGFLSYNEQFF.

The V call is TRBV6-1, the J call TRBJ1-1; D is uncertain. Germline lookup yields CDR1 MNHNS and CDR2 SASEGT. The CDR3 length is 13 residues. Trimming stripped 6 bases from V and 3 bases from J, with 11 bases between. The DNA of the CDR3 is TGTGCCAGCAGCCACGCGACGGACACTGAAGCTTTCTTT. It translates to CASSHATDTEAFF.

This clonotype was seen repeatedly, ten times or more. The rearrangement links TRBV5-1 to TRBJ1-1; D is uncertain. The CDR3 spans 13 residues. Germline loops: CDR1 SGHRS, CDR2 YFSETQ. V lost 0 bases, J lost 1 base, and 4 bases lay in between. The CDR3 nucleotides are TGCGCCAGCAGCTTGGATACGAACACTGAAGCTTTCTTT. Protein: CASSLDTNTEAFF.

This clonotype was seen many times. The chain couples TRBV7-9 to TRBJ2-1; D remains unclear. Trimming removed 1 base from V and 10 bases from J, with 8 bases in between. This CDR3 has 12 residues. Germline CDR1 and CDR2: SEHNR and FQNEAQ (reference sequence). The CDR3 region is CASSLGAGEQFF. The CDR3 coding sequence is TGTGCCAGCAGCTTAGGGGCCGGGGAGCAGTTCTTC.

J is TRBJ2-7 and V is TRBV7-6; maybe TRBD1 (6 bases). Trimming took 5 bases from V and 2 from J, leaving 16 bases between them. Looked up from germline, CDR1 is SGHVS and CDR2 is FNYEAQ. CDR3 length: 15 residues. The CDR3 coding sequence is TGTGCCAGCAGCCCACCCGGGACATTTCCCTACGAGCAGTACTTC. It is translated as CASSPPGTFPYEQYF.

This chain connects TRBV7-4 to TRBJ1-6, with 11 bases aligning to TRBD1. The CDR3 covers 16 residues. Germline CDR1 and CDR2: SGHVT and SQSDAQ. The V and J ends lost 5 bases and 9 bases, in that order; junction bases with no gene match: 9. CDR3 DNA: TGTGCCAGCAGCCCTGGACAGGGGGCGGCGGGTTCACCCCTCCACTTT. This encodes CASSPGQGAAGSPLHF.

The chain combines TRBV7-9 with TRBJ2-7; TRBD2 matches 8 bases. This CDR3 has 15 residues. From germline, CDR1 is SEHNR and CDR2 FQNEAQ (reference sequence). The V segment lost 5 bases and the J segment 3 bases; nucleotides outside the gene matches: 9. This CDR3 is CASSHAGGAHYEQYF. The CDR3 DNA sequence: TGTGCCAGCAGCCACGCCGGGGGGGCCCACTACGAGCAGTACTTC.

The rearrangement uses TRBV19 and TRBJ2-2; 12 positions agree with TRBD1. The V and J ends lost 9 bases and 0 bases, in that order; junction bases with no gene match: 5. The CDR3 spans 16 residues. Looked up from germline, CDR1 is LNHDA and CDR2 is SQIVND (reference sequence). The CDR3 nucleotides are TGTGCCAGCCTCGGGACAGGGGGCTCGAACACCGGGGAGCTGTTTTTT. The encoded protein is CASLGTGGSNTGELFF.

The chain is built from TRBV4-1 and TRBJ2-1; 8 bases align to TRBD2. This CDR3 comprises 15 residues. Looked up from germline, CDR1 is MGHRA and CDR2 is YSYEKL. V was pared by 6 bases and J by 10 bases, with 14 bases of the junction left unmatched. The CDR3 nucleotides are TGCGCCAGCAGACCCCAGCGGGGGAGCCTAGAAGAGCAGTTCTTC. Encoded protein: CASRPQRGSLEEQFF.

The chain employs TRBV27 and TRBJ2-5; a possible D gene is TRBD1 (6 bases). Trimming took off 1 base at V and 5 bases at J, with 14 bases between the two ends. The length of the CDR3 is 15 residues. The germline CDR1 and CDR2 sequences are MNHEY and SMNVEV (reference sequence). Here the CDR3 reads CASSLFGQKRETQYF. For the CDR3, the DNA is TGTGCCAGCAGTTTATTTGGACAGAAGAGGGAGACCCAGTACTTC.

The chain combines TRBV6-5 with TRBJ2-5, with 7 bases lining up with TRBD1. Germline V gene sequence: CDR1 MNHEY, CDR2 SVGAGI. CDR3 length: 15 amino acids. The ends lost 0 bases at V and 5 bases at J; junction bases unmatched: 6. Here the CDR3 DNA reads TGTGCCAGCAGTTACTCGGCAGGGGGTAGGGAGACCCAGTACTTC. The encoded protein is CASSYSAGGRETQYF.

This clonotype was detected only a few times. The chain employs TRBV7-2 and TRBJ1-1; 9 nucleotides line up with TRBD1. Losses at the gene ends were 1 base for V and 7 bases for J; bases not matched to a gene: 7. This CDR3 region has 15 residues. Germline V gene data show CDR1 as SGHTA and CDR2 as FQGNSA. The CDR3 DNA reads TGTGCCAGCAGCTTAGGACAGGGGGAGATACGTGAAGCTTTCTTT. Translation gives CASSLGQGEIREAFF.

V usage is TRBV12-3 or TRBV12-4 and J usage is TRBJ1-5; D call uncertain. The CDR3 has 18 residues. Trimming removed 3 bases at V and 3 bases at J, with 21 bases between. The CDR3 protein is CASSLEEQRRVDNQPQHF. The CDR3 DNA sequence: TGTGCCAGCAGTTTGGAGGAGCAGCGAAGGGTTGACAATCAGCCCCAGCATTTT.

The chain carries TRBV4-1 and TRBJ2-2; 10 bases line up with TRBD1. V dropped 0 bases and J dropped 1; count of bases not matched to a gene: 5. The CDR3 covers 18 residues. From germline, CDR1 is MGHRA and CDR2 YSYEKL. The CDR3 is CASSQEGGQGENTGELFF. Here the CDR3 DNA reads TGCGCCAGCAGCCAAGAGGGAGGACAGGGGGAGAACACCGGGGAGCTGTTTTTT.

This clonotype was detected many times. The chain has TRBV5-4 and TRBJ1-4; TRBD1 aligns across 7 bases. Germline trimming cut 4 bases from V and 7 bases from J; bases unmatched to any gene: 7. Germline V gene data show CDR1 as SGHNT and CDR2 as YYREEE (reference sequence). This CDR3 has 14 residues. The CDR3 nucleotides are TGTGCCAGCAGCGTGAGACAGGGAAGTGAAAAACTGTTTTTT. Translating gives CASSVRQGSEKLFF.

The CDR3 here is CASSSGRYSTDTQYF. CDR3 nucleotide sequence: TGTGCCAGCAGCTCGGGACGGTATAGCACAGATACGCAGTATTTT. The rearrangement links TRBV11-3 to TRBJ2-3; D tentatively reads TRBD1 or TRBD2 (5 bases each). The CDR3 consists of 15 residues. V was clipped by 4 bases and J by 0 bases, with 11 bases between them. The germline V gene has CDR1 SGHNT and CDR2 YENEEA.

V gene TRBV19 combines with J gene TRBJ1-1, with TRBD1 as a possible D gene (5 bases). The V end was cut by 6 bases, the J end by 0 bases, with 11 bases between. Germline CDR1 LNHDA, CDR2 SQIVND (reference sequence). The CDR3 has 14 amino acids. The CDR3 DNA reads as TGTGCCAGTAGCTACCGGGGCATGAACACTGAAGCTTTCTTT. It encodes CASSYRGMNTEAFF. The variable domain in full, with the rest retrieved from reference TRBV19 and TRBJ1-1, is DGGITQSPKYLFRKEGQNVTLSCEQNLNHDAMYWYRQDPGQGLRLIYYSQIVNDFQKGDIAEGYSVSREKKESFPLTVTSAQKNPTAFYLCASSYRGMNTEAFFGQGTRLTVV.

This sequence joins TRBV7-8 and TRBJ1-1; TRBD1 aligns across 8 bases. CDR1 and CDR2 from the germline V gene are SGHVS and FQNEAQ. CDR3 length: 15 residues. V gave up 3 bases and J gave up 5 bases; unmatched junction bases: 8. The CDR3 DNA is TGTGCCAGCAGCTTCCCCCACAGGGGGTGGACTGAAGCTTTCTTT. This gives the protein CASSFPHRGWTEAFF.

This chain connects TRBV2 to TRBJ2-7; D uncertain. The CDR3 is made up of 10 amino acids. Trimming left V 5 bases short and J 7 bases short, with 6 bases between. Germline V gene data show CDR1 as SNHLY and CDR2 as FYNNEI. For the CDR3, the DNA is TGTGCCAGCAGTCACCCGGAGCAGTACTTC. Translation gives CASSHPEQYF. The variable domain in full, with the rest retrieved from reference TRBV2 and TRBJ2-7, is EPEVTQTPSHQVTQMGQEVILRCVPISNHLYFYWYRQILGQKVEFLVSFYNNEISEKSEIFDDQFSVERPDGSNFTLKIRSTKLEDSAMYFCASSHPEQYFGPGTRLTVT.

This clonotype was observed at least ten times. The chain is built from TRBV6-6 and TRBJ2-1; D is uncertain. The CDR3 covers 20 residues. Trimming cost V 0 bases and J 4 bases, with 25 bases left between them. CDR1 is MNHNY and CDR2 is SVGAGI in the germline V gene (reference sequence). The CDR3 reads CASSYSKGSPGLRSYNEQFF. CDR3 DNA: TGTGCCAGCAGTTACTCGAAAGGTTCCCCGGGTCTTAGGTCTTACAATGAGCAGTTCTTC.